The text below deals with one T cell receptor beta chain. The junction had 4 bases not matched to a gene; V was cut back by 1 base and J by 8 bases. The germline V gene encodes CDR1 SGHDN and CDR2 FVKESK. CDR3 length: 14 residues. The sample is drawn from a study of cytomegalovirus exposure and HLA in healthy donors. This table comes from immunoSEQ multiplex PCR, and its TCRdb copy is limited to in-frame clones, with some not included. The sample yields 150,000 to 200,000 clones, more than 80% seen once. The material sequenced was PBMCs. V usage is TRBV14 and J usage is TRBJ1-2; 10 nucleotides agree with TRBD1. The sequence was collected from a man aged 18 to 30 in good health and CMV-seropositive. CDR3 coding DNA: TGTGCCAGCAGCCAAGCGGGACAGGGGAAAGGCTACACCTTC. Protein product: CASSQAGQGKGYTF.